This TCR beta chain was recovered during a study of cytomegalovirus exposure and HLA in healthy donors. Study findings and constraints: Some public TCRs appeared in many individuals, while most sequences were rare.

The V gene's germline CDR1 is MDHEN and CDR2 SYDVKM. V shed 7 bases, J shed 1 base, and the junction held 1 base outside the gene matches. This CDR3 is built from 13 residues. This PCR relied on a set of 60 Vbeta primers and 13 Jbeta primers. Profiling relied on immunoSEQ multiplex PCR, and the TCRdb table lists in-frame clones only, not all of them. This sample has under 150,000 clones, with around 60% found just once. This clone was observed a few times. Its antigen remains unknown. The V call is TRBV28, the J call TRBJ2-3, with TRBD1 matching over 8 bases. The specimen sequenced was PBMCs. This receptor was taken from a woman in her thirties or forties in good health and CMV-seropositive. Here the CDR3 reads CASKTGGTDTQYF. The DNA for the CDR3 is TGTGCCAGCAAGACAGGGGGCACAGATACGCAGTATTTT. The full variable domain, in which reference TRBV28 and TRBJ2-3 provide the parts outside the CDR3, is DVKVTQSSRYLVKRTGEKVFLECVQDMDHENMFWYRQDPGLGLRLIYFSYDVKMKEKGDIPEGYSVSREKKERFSLILESASTNQTSMYLCASKTGGTDTQYFGPGTRLTVL.